The clone carrying this TCR beta chain was counted a few times. The data were obtained in a study of cytomegalovirus exposure and HLA in healthy donors. In the PCR, 60 Vbeta and 13 Jbeta primers were used. TCRdb's copy holds only in-frame clones and misses some; the assay was immunoSEQ multiplex PCR. The profile covers 150,000 or so clones, with about four fifths appearing a single time and more than 0.35% taken by the ten largest. What was sequenced was PBMCs. The sequence came from a boy aged 2-15 years in good health and CMV-seronegative.

The CDR3 DNA reads TGCGCCAGCAGCCAAGATGCCCTCTCACCGAGGGCCGACCCGGAGGATACGCAGTATTTT. Translating gives CASSQDALSPRADPEDTQYF. The chain carries TRBV4-1 and TRBJ2-3, with a tentative D call TRBD2 (5 bases). The V gene's germline CDR1 is MGHRA and CDR2 YSYEKL. V shed 0 bases and J shed 6 bases, with 28 bases lying between them. CDR3 length equals 20 residues.